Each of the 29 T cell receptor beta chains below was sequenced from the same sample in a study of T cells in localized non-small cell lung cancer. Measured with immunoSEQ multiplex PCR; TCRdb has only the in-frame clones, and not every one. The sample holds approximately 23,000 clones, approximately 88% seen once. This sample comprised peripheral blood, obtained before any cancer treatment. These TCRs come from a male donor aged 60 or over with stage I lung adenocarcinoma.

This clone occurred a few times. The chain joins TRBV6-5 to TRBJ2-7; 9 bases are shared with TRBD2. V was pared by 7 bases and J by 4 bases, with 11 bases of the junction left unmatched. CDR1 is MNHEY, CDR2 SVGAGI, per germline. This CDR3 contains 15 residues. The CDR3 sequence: CASTLGAGGDYEQYF. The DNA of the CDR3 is TGTGCCAGCACCTTAGGGGCGGGGGGGGATTACGAGCAGTACTTC.

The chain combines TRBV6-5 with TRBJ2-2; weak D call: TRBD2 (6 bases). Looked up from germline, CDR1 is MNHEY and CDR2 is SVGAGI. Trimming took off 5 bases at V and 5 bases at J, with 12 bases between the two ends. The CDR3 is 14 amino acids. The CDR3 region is CASSKALATGELFF. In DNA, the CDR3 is TGTGCCAGCAGTAAGGCACTAGCAACCGGGGAGCTGTTTTTT.

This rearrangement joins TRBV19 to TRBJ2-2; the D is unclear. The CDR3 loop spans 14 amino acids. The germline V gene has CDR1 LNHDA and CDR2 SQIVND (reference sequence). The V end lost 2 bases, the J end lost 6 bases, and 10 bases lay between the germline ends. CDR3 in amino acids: CASSINYSAGELFF. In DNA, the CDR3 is TGTGCCAGTAGTATAAATTACTCAGCCGGGGAGCTGTTTTTT.

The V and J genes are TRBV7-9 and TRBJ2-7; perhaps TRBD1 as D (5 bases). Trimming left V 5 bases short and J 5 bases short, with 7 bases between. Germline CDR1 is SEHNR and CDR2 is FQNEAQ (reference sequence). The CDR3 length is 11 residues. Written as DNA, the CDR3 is TGTGCCAGCAGCAAGACAGACGAGCAGTACTTC. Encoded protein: CASSKTDEQYF.

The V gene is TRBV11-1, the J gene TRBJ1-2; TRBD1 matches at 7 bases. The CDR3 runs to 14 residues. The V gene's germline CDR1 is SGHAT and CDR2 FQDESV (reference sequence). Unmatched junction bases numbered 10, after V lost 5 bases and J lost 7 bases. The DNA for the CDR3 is TGTGCCAGCAGCCCCCCAGGGTGGACAGGTGGCTACACCTTC. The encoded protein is CASSPPGWTGGYTF.

The CDR3 DNA sequence: TGCGCCAGCAGCCAAGATCGGGGTTTGAGCACTGAAGCTTTCTTT. This encodes CASSQDRGLSTEAFF. The rearrangement joins TRBV4-3 to TRBJ1-1; D not resolved. V lost 0 bases and J 4 bases, leaving 12 bases between the germline ends. Germline V gene data show CDR1 as LGHNA and CDR2 as YSLEER. The CDR3 consists of 15 residues.

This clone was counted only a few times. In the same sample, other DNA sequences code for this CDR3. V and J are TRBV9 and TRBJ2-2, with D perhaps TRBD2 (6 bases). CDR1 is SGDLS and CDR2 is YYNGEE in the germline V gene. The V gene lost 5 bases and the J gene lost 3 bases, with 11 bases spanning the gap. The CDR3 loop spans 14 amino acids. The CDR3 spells CASRGGPDTGELFF. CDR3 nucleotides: TGTGCCAGCAGGGGGGGTCCGGACACCGGGGAGCTGTTTTTT. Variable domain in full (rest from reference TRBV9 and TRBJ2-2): DSGVTQTPKHLITATGQRVTLRCSPRSGDLSVYWYQQSLDQGLQFLIQYYNGEERAKGNILERFSAQQFPDLHSELNLSSLELGDSALYFCASRGGPDTGELFFGEGSRLTVL.

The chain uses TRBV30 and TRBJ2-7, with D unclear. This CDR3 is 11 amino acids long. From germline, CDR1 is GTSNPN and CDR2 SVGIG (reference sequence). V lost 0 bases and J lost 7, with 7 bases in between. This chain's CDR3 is CAWSVSSEQYF. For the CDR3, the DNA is TGTGCCTGGAGTGTGTCTTCTGAGCAGTACTTC.

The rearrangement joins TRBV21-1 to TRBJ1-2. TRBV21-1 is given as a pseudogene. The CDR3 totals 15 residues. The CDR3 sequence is CASSNGAGGNYGYTF. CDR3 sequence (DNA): TGTGCCAGCAGCAACGGGGCCGGAGGGAACTATGGCTACACCTTC.

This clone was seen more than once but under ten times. The CDR3 spells CASRQGAGNTIYF. The CDR3 DNA follows: TGTGCCAGCAGGCAGGGGGCTGGAAACACCATATATTTT. V gene TRBV7-9 combines with J gene TRBJ1-3, with 7 bases that match TRBD1. Looked up from germline, CDR1 is SEHNR and CDR2 is FQNEAQ (reference sequence). The CDR3 has 13 amino acids. Trimming took 6 bases from V and 2 from J; bases not matched to a gene: 1. Variable domain in full (rest from reference TRBV7-9 and TRBJ1-3): DTGVSQNPRHKITKRGQNVTFRCDPISEHNRLYWYRQTLGQGPEFLTYFQNEAQLEKSRLLSDRFSAERPKGSFSTLEIQRTEQGDSAMYLCASRQGAGNTIYFGEGSWLTVV.

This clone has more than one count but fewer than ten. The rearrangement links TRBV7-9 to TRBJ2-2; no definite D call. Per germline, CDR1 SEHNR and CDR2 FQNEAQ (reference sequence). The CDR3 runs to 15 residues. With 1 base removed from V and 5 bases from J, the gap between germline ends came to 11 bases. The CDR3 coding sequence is TGTGCCAGCAGCTTAGACAGTGGGGTTACCGGGGAGCTGTTTTTT. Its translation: CASSLDSGVTGELFF.

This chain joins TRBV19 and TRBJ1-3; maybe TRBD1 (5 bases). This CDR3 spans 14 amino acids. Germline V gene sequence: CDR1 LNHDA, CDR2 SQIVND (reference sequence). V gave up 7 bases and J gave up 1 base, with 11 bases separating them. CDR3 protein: CASISGGSGNTIYF. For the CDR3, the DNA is TGTGCCAGTATATCCGGGGGTTCTGGAAACACCATATATTTT.

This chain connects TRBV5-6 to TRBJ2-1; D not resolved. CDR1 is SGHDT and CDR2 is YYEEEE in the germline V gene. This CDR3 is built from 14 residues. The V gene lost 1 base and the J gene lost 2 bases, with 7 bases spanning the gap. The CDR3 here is CASSLRGAYNEQFF. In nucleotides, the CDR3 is TGTGCCAGCAGCTTGCGTGGGGCCTACAATGAGCAGTTCTTC.

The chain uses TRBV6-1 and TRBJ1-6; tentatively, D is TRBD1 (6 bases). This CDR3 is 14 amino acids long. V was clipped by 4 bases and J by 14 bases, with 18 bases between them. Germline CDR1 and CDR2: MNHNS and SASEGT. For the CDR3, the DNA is TGTGCCAGCAGTGCCACACAGGGCACTTCGGCCCTCCACTTT. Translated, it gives CASSATQGTSALHF.

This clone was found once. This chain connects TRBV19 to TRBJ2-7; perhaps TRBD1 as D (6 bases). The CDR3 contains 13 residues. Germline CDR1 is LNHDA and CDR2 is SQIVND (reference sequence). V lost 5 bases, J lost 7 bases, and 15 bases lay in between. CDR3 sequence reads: CASSWLGAREQYF. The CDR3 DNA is TGTGCCAGTAGTTGGCTGGGGGCACGAGAGCAGTACTTC.

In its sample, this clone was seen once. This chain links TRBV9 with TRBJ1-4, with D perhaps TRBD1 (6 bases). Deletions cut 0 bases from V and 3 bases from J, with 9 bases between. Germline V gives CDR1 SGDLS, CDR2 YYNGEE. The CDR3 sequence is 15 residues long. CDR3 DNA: TGTGCCAGCAGCGTAGCGGGGGCTTCTAATGAAAAACTGTTTTTT. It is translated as CASSVAGASNEKLFF.

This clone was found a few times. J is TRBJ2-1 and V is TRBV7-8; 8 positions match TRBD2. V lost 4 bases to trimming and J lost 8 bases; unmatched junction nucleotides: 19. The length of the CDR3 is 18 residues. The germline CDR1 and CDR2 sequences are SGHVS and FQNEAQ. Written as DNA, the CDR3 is TGTGCCAGCAGCTCCGCGAAAATAAGCGGGAGTCCACCCTATGAGCAGTTCTTC. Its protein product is CASSSAKISGSPPYEQFF.

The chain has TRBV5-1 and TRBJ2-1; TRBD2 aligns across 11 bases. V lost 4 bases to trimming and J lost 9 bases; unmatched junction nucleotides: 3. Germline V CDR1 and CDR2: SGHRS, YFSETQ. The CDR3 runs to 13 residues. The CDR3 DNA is TGCGCCAGCAGCCCCGGGACTAGCGGTGAGCAGTTCTTC. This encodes CASSPGTSGEQFF.

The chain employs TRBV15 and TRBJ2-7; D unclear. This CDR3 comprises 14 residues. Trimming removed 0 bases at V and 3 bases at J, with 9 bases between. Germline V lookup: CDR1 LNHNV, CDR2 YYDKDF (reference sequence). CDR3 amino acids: CATSRDGVDYEQYF. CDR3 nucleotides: TGTGCCACCAGCAGAGATGGGGTGGACTACGAGCAGTACTTC.

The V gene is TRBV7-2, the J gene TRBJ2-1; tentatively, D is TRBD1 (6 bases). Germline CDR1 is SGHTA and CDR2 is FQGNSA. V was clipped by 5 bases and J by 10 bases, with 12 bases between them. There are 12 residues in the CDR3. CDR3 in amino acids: CASSAQTGEQFF. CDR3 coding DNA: TGTGCCAGCAGCGCGCAGACAGGCGAGCAGTTCTTC.

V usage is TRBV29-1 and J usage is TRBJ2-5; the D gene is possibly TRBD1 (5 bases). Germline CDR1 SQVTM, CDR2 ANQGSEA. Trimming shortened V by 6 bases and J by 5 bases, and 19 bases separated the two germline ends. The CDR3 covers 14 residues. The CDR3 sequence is CSVARQLSVETQYF. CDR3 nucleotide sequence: TGCAGCGTGGCCCGACAGTTGTCAGTGGAGACCCAGTACTTC.

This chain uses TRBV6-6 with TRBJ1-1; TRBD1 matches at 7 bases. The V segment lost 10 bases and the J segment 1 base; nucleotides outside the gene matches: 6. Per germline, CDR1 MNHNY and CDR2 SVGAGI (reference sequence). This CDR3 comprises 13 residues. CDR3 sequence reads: CATTDRANTEAFF. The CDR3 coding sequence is TGTGCCACCACCGACAGGGCGAACACTGAAGCTTTCTTT.

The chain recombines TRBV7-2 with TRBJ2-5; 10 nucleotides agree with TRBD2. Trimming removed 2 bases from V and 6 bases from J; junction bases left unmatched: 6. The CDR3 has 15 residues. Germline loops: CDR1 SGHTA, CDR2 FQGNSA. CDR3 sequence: CASSLSGGAGQTQYF. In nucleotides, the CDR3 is TGTGCCAGCAGCTTAAGCGGGGGGGCCGGGCAGACCCAGTACTTC.

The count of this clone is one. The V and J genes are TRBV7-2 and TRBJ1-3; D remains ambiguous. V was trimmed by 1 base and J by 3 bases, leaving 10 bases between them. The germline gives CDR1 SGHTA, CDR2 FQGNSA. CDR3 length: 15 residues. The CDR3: CASSLVVGYGNTIYF. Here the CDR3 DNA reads TGTGCCAGCAGCTTAGTGGTGGGGTATGGAAACACCATATATTTT.

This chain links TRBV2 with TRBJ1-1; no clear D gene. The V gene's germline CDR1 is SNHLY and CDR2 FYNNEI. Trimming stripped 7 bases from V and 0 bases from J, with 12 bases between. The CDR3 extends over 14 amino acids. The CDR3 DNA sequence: TGTGCCAGCACGGACGACAACGTGAACACTGAAGCTTTCTTT. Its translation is CASTDDNVNTEAFF.

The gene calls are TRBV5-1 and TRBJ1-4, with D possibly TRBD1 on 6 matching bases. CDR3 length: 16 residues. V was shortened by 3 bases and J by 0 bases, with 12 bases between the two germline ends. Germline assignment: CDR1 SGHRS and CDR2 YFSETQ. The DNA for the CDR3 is TGCGCCAGCAGCTCCTGGACAGACTCAACTAATGAAAAACTGTTTTTT. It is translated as CASSSWTDSTNEKLFF.

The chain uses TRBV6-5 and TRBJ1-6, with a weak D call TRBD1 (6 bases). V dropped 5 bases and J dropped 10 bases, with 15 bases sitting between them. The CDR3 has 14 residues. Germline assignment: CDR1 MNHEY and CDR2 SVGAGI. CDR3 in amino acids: CASSPDRLNSPLHF. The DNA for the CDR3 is TGTGCCAGCAGTCCTGACAGGTTGAACTCACCCCTCCACTTT.

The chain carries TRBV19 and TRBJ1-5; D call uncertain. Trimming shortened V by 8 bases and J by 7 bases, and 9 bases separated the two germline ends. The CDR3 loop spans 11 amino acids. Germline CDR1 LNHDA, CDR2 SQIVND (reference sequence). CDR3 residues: CASGVKQPQHF. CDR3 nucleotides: TGTGCCAGTGGCGTAAAGCAGCCCCAGCATTTT.

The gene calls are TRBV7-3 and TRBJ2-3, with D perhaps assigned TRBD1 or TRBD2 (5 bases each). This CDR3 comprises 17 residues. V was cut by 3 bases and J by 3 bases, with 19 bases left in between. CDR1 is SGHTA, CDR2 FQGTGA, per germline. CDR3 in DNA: TGTGCCAGCAGCTTGGGGGTAGGGGCCTTCGGGACAGATACGCAGTATTTT. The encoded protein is CASSLGVGAFGTDTQYF.